This T cell receptor (beta chain) was recorded in a study of T cell repertoires in cytomegalovirus infection. Study-wide findings and caveats: The ex vivo response showed dominance by HLA-C-restricted CMV-specific TCR beta clonotypes.

The V segment lost 3 bases and the J segment 10 bases; nucleotides outside the gene matches: 13. The germline V gene has CDR1 SGHRS and CDR2 YFSETQ. The CDR3 is 16 amino acids. Each CDR3 protein gets one entry after TCRdb re-called the reads with MiXCR. The sample holds almost 300,000 distinct CDR3 sequences, about 9.1% seen once. In this sample, this clonotype turned up many times. Its antigen is unknown. The clonotype comes from a human donor in good health (CMV status not recorded). Some clones in this sample may be carry-over from other donors' samples. The V call is TRBV5-1, the J call TRBJ2-1; TRBD2 matches at 10 bases. The sample taken for sequencing was PBMCs. As DNA, the CDR3 is TGCGCCAGCAGCTCCTCACTAGCGGGGACCAAGGGAGAGCAGTTCTTC. It yields the protein CASSSSLAGTKGEQFF.